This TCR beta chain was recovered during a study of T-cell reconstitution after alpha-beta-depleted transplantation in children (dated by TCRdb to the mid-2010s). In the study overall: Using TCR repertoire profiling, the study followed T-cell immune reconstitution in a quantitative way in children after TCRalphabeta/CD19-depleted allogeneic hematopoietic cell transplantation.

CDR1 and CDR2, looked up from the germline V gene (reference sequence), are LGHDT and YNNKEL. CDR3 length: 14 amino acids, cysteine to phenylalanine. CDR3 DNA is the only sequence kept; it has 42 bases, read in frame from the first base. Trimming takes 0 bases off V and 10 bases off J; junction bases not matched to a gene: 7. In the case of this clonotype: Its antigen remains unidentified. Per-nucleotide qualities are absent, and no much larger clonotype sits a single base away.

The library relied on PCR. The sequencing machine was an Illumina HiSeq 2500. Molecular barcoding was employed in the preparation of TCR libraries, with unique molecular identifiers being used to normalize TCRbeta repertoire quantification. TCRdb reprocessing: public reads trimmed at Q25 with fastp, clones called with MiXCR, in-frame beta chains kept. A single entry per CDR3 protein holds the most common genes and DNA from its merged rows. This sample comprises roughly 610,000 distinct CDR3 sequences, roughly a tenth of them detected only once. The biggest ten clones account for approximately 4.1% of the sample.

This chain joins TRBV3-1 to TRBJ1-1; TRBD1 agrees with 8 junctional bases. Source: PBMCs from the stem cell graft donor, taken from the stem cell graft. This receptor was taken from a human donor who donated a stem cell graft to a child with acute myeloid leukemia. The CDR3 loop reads CASSQEDRAASAFF. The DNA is TGTGCCAGCAGCCAAGAGGACAGGGCCGCATCAGCTTTCTTT. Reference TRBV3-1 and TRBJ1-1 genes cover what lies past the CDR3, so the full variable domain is DTAVSQTPKYLVTQMGNDKSIKCEQNLGHDTMYWYKQDSKKFLKIMFSYNNKELIINETVPNRFSPKSPDKAHLNLHINSLELGDSAVYFCASSQEDRAASAFFGQGTRLTVV.